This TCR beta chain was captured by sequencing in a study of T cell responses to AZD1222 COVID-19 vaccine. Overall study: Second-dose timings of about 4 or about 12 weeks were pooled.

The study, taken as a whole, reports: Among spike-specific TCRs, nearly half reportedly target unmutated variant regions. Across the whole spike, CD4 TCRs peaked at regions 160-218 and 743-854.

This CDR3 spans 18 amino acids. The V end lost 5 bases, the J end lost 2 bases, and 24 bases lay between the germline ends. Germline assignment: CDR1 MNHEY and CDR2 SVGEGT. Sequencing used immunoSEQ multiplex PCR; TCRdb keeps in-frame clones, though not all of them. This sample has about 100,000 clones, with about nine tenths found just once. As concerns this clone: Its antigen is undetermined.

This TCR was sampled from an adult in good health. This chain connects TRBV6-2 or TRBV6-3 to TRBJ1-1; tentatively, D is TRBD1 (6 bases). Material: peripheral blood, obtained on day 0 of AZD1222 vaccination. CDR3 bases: TGTGCCAGCAGTCAAAACCACAGGGACGGCCGGGACAACACTGAAGCTTTCTTT. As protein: CASSQNHRDGRDNTEAFF.